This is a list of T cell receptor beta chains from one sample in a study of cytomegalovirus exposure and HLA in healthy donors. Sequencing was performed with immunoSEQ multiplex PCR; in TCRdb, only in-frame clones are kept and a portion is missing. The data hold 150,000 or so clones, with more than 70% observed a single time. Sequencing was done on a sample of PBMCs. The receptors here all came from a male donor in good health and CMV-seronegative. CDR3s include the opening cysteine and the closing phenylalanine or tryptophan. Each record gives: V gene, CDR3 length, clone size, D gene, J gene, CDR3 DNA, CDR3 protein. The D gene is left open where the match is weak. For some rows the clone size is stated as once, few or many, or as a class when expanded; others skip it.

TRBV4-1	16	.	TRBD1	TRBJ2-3	TGCGCCAGCAGCCAACCGGGACAGGGTCCCACAGATACGCAGTATTTT	CASSQPGQGPTDTQYF
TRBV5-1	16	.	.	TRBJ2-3	TGCGCCAGCAGCCTGGCAGGGCTTTTAAGCACAGATACGCAGTATTTT	CASSLAGLLSTDTQYF
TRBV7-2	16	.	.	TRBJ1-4	TGTGCCAGCAGCCCGCCGACAGGAGCAACTAATGAAAAACTGTTTTTT	CASSPPTGATNEKLFF
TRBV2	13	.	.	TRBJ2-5	TGTGCCAGCAGTGAAGATAGGCTCCGGGCCCAGTACTTC	CASSEDRLRAQYF
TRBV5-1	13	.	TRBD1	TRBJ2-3	TGCGCCAGCAGCACGACAGGGGCAGATACGCAGTATTTT	CASSTTGADTQYF
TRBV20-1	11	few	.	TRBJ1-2	TGCAGTGCTATCCGGGACACTTACCACGCCTTC	CSAIRDTYHAF
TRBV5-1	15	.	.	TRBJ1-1	TGCGCCAGCAGCTTGGGCTCCGGGGTGCTGGTCAGGGCTTTCTTT	CASSLGSGVLVRAFF
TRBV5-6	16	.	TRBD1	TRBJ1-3	TGTGCCAGCAGCTTGACCGGGGACAGCCCTGGAAACACCATATATTTT	CASSLTGDSPGNTIYF
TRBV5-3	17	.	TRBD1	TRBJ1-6	TGTGCCAGAAGCAAGGACAGGCGGGTTCCCTATAATTCACCCCTCCACTTT	CARSKDRRVPYNSPLHF
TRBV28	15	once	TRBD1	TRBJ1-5	TGTGCCAGCAGTCCGCGGACAGGCTACAATCAGCCCCAGCATTTT	CASSPRTGYNQPQHF
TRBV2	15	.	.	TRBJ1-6	TGTGCCAGCAGACCCCGTTTGGCCCCGGGTTCACCCCTCCACTTT	CASRPRLAPGSPLHF
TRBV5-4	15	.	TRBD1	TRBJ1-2	TGTGCCAGCAGCCTTTCGGGACAGCCCTACTATGGCTACACCTTC	CASSLSGQPYYGYTF
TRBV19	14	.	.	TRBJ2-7	TGTGCCAGTAGTATTGGAGGACAGTCCTACGAGCAGTACTTC	CASSIGGQSYEQYF
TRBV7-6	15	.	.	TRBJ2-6	TGTGCCAGCAGCTACCGGGACTCTGGGGCCAACGTCCTGACTTTC	CASSYRDSGANVLTF
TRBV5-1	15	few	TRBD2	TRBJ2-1	TGCGCCAGCAGCTTTTATAGCGGGAGGGTGGATGAGCAGTTCTTC	CASSFYSGRVDEQFF
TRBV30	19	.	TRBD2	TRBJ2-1	TGTGCCTGGAGGTTATGGGGTGTCGGGGGACTAGCGACCTACAATGAGCAGTTCTTC	CAWRLWGVGGLATYNEQFF
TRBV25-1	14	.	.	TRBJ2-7	TGTGCCAGCAGCGCCGGTCCTTCCCTCTACGAGCAGTACTTC	CASSAGPSLYEQYF
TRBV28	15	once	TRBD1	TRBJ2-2	TGTGCCACAATTAGGGACAGGGTAATCACCGGGGAGCTGTTTTTT	CATIRDRVITGELFF
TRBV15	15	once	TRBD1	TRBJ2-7	TGTGCCACCAGCAGAGAGCCACAGGGGGCTCACGAGCAGTACTTC	CATSREPQGAHEQYF
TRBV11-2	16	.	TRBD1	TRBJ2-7	TGTGCCAGCAGCCCAAGGACAGGGGGGTACTCCTACGAGCAGTACTTC	CASSPRTGGYSYEQYF
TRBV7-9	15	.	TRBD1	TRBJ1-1	TGTGCCAGCAGCCCGCCGGACAGGGTGAACACTGAAGCTTTCTTT	CASSPPDRVNTEAFF
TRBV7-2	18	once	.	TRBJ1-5	TGTGCCAGCAGCTTAGGGCGTAGGGGGGGCTCTACCGATCAGCCCCAGCATTTT	CASSLGRRGGSTDQPQHF
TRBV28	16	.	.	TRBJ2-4	TGTGCCAGCAGCTTCTACTCCAGGGAAGCCAAAAACATTCAGTACTTC	CASSFYSREAKNIQYF
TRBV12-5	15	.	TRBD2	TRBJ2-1	TGTGCTAGTGGTTTGCAGGGACTAGCTTCAGGGGAGCAGTTCTTC	CASGLQGLASGEQFF
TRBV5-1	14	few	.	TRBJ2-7	TGCGCCAGCAGCCCACAGGGTTCGGGATACGAGCAGTACTTC	CASSPQGSGYEQYF
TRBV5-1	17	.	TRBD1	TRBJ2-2	TGCGCCAGCAGCCGCGGAACCGGGACAGTTAACACCGGGGAGCTGTTTTTT	CASSRGTGTVNTGELFF
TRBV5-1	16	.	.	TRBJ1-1	TGCGCCAGCACGCGAGGTGAGGGAACCATGAACACTGAAGCTTTCTTT	CASTRGEGTMNTEAFF
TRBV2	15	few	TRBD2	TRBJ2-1	TGTGCCAGCAGTGTCGTGAGCGGGGGGAACAATGAGCAGTTCTTC	CASSVVSGGNNEQFF
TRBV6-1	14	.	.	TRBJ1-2	TGTGCCAGCAGTGAACTTGGCCTTCCATCTGGCTACACCTTC	CASSELGLPSGYTF
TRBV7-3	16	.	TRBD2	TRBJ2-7	TGTGCCAGCAGCCCGGCCGGGACTAGCGTGGTCTACGAGCAGTACTTC	CASSPAGTSVVYEQYF
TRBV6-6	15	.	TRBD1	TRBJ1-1	TGTGCCAGCAGGCTCGGACAGGGAGGAGGAACTGAAGCTTTCTTT	CASRLGQGGGTEAFF
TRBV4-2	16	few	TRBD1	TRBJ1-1	TGTGCCAGCAGCCAAGGACAGGGGAGAGTAAACACTGAAGCTTTCTTT	CASSQGQGRVNTEAFF
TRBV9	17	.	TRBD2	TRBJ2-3	TGTGCCAGCAGCGTGGGGGGACTAGCGGGAGTTTCAGATACGCAGTATTTT	CASSVGGLAGVSDTQYF
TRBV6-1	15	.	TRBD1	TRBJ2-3	TGTGCCAGCAGCGACGGGACAGGGGGCGCAGATACGCAGTATTTT	CASSDGTGGADTQYF
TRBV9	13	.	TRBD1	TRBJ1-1	TGTGCCAGCAGCTTAGGGGGCAGGACTGAAGCTTTCTTT	CASSLGGRTEAFF
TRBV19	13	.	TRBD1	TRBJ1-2	TGTGCCAGTAGTACTACAGGGGGCGATGGCTACACCTTC	CASSTTGGDGYTF
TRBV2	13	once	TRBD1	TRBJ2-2	TGTGCCAGCAGTGTTCAGGGGGCCGGGGAGCTGTTTTTT	CASSVQGAGELFF
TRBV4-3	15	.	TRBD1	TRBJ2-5	TGCGCCAGCAGCCCCATGGGACAGGGGACAGAGACCCAGTACTTC	CASSPMGQGTETQYF
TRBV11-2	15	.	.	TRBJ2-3	TGTGCCAGCAGACCCCTCGGGTTTTCCACAGATACGCAGTATTTT	CASRPLGFSTDTQYF
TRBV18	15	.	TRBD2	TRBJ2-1	TGTGCCAGCTCACTGACTAGCGGGGGAAACAATGAGCAGTTCTTC	CASSLTSGGNNEQFF
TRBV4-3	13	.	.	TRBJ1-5	TGCGCCAGCAGCCAAGTCGTCCATCAGCCCCAGCATTTT	CASSQVVHQPQHF
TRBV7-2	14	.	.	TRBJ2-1	TGTGCCAGCAGCTTAGCCGGTAGCCTGAATGAGCAGTTCTTC	CASSLAGSLNEQFF
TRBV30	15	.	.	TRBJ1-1	TGTGCCTGGAGTATGGAGCGGGCTGCGGACACTGAAGCTTTCTTT	CAWSMERAADTEAFF
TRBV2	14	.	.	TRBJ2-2	TGTGCCAGCAGTGACAGGACGAACACCGGGGAGCTGTTTTTT	CASSDRTNTGELFF
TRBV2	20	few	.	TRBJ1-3	TGTGCCAGCAGTGATAGGGGTGGACAGACCTTTACGAGCTCTGGAAACACCATATATTTT	CASSDRGGQTFTSSGNTIYF
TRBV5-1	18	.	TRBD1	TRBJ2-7	TGCGCCAGCAGCTTCATGCCTCCGGGACAGGTGGTCCCCTACGAGCAGTACTTC	CASSFMPPGQVVPYEQYF
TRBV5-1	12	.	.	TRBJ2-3	TGCGCCAGCAGCGAGGAGACAGATACGCAGTATTTT	CASSEETDTQYF
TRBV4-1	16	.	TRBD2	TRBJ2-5	TGCGCCAGCAGCCAAGCCCCGGGACTAGCGGGAGAGACCCAGTACTTC	CASSQAPGLAGETQYF